This is a list of T cell receptor beta chains from one sample in a study of T cells in Graves' hyperthyroidism and ophthalmopathy. TCRdb fed the multiplex PCR reads into MiXCR, producing one record per CDR3 protein. The repertoire holds 600,000 to 800,000 distinct CDR3 sequences, with under 45% as singletons. The sample was blood. All receptors derive from a woman between 40 and 50 years old with Graves' hyperthyroidism. Both conserved end residues are part of each CDR3. Fields, in order: V gene, J gene, clone size, D gene, CDR3 protein, CDR3 DNA. D genes are given only for firm matches. For some rows the clone size is stated as once, few or many, or as a class when expanded; others skip it.

>TRBV11-2|TRBJ2-7|few|TRBD1
CASSSFRDRSSYEQYF
TGTGCCAGCAGCTCATTCCGGGACAGGAGCTCCTACGAGCAGTACTTC
>TRBV7-8|TRBJ1-2|NA|NA
CASSPAERRRLYGYTF
TGTGCCAGCTCACCGGCCGAGCGTCGAAGGCTCTATGGCTACACCTTC
>TRBV5-1|TRBJ1-1|NA|TRBD1
CASSQLGTGNTEAFF
TGCGCCAGCAGCCAACTTGGGACAGGGAACACTGAAGCTTTCTTT
>TRBV4-1|TRBJ2-5|once|NA
CASSQVAGGETQHF
TGCGCCAGCAGCCAAGTAGCAGGGGGGGAGACCCAGCACTTC
>TRBV19|TRBJ2-5|NA|NA
CASSIRGEETQYF
TGTGCCAGTAGTATTCGAGGGGAAGAGACCCAGTACTTC
>TRBV13|TRBJ1-2|NA|NA
CASSRARVKHF
TGTGCCAGCAGCCGGGCCCGGGTGAAACACTTC
>TRBV29-1|TRBJ1-2|few|NA
CSVGLGSHYGYTF
TGCAGCGTTGGCCTCGGCAGCCATTATGGCTACACCTTC
>TRBV12-3/TRBV12-4|TRBJ1-1|NA|NA
CASSWEGFDTEAFF
TGTGCCAGCAGTTGGGAAGGCTTCGACACTGAAGCTTTCTTT
>TRBV5-6|TRBJ1-1|NA|NA
CASQWQGSTEALF
TGTGCCAGCCAATGGCAGGGTAGCACTGAAGCTCTCTTT
>TRBV6-6|TRBJ2-7|NA|NA
CAGLSSYEQYF
TGTGCCGGATTAAGCTCCTACGAGCAGTACTTC
>TRBV9|TRBJ2-3|once|NA
CASSSRGEGGPDTQYF
TGTGCCAGCAGCAGTAGGGGGGAGGGAGGACCAGATACGCAGTATTTT
>TRBV5-1|TRBJ2-2|few|TRBD2
CASNPGTSIRGELFF
TGCGCCAGCAACCCCGGGACTAGTATCCGCGGGGAGCTGTTTTTT
>TRBV7-6|TRBJ1-5|NA|TRBD1
CASSFAGTGHQPQHF
TGTGCCAGCAGCTTTGCCGGGACAGGGCATCAGCCCCAGCATTTT